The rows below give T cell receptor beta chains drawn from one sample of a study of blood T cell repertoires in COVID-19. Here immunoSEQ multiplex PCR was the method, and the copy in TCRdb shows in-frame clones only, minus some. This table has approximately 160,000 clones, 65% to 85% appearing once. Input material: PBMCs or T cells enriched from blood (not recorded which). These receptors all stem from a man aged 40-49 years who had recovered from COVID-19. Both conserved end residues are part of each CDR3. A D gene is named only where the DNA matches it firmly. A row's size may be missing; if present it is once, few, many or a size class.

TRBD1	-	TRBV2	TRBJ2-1	CASSAWTGGSLGEQFF	TGTGCCAGCAGTGCGTGGACAGGGGGCTCCCTGGGTGAGCAGTTCTTC
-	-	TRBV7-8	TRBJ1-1	CASSLVRTEDTEAFF	TGTGCCAGCAGCTTAGTGAGGACGGAGGACACTGAAGCTTTCTTT
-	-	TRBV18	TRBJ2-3	CASSPYGDLDTQYF	TGTGCCAGCTCACCGTACGGGGATCTAGATACGCAGTATTTT
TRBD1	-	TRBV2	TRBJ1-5	CASTTQGNQPQHF	TGTGCCAGCACCACACAGGGGAATCAGCCCCAGCATTTT
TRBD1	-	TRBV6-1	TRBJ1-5	CASSDMGQNQPQHF	TGTGCCAGCAGTGACATGGGACAGAATCAGCCCCAGCATTTT
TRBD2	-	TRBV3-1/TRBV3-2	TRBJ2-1	CASSPGLDYNEQFF	TGTGCCAGCAGCCCGGGACTAGACTACAATGAGCAGTTCTTC
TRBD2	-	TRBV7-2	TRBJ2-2	CASSLLPGGYTGELFF	TGTGCCAGCAGCTTATTACCGGGGGGTTACACCGGGGAGCTGTTTTTT
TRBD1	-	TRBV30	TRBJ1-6	CAWHRDRGNSPLHF	TGTGCCTGGCACCGGGACAGGGGGAACTCACCCCTCCACTTT
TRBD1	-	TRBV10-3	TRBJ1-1	CAIRGQLNTEAFF	TGTGCCATCAGGGGACAGTTGAACACTGAAGCTTTCTTT
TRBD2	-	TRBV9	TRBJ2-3	CASSAPSGGTTITDTQYF	TGTGCCAGCAGCGCCCCTAGCGGGGGGACTACAATCACAGATACGCAGTATTTT
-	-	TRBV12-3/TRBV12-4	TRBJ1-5	CASSPGNQPQHF	TGTGCCAGCAGCCCAGGGAATCAGCCCCAGCATTTT
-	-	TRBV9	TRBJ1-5	CASSVRGRQASNQPQHF	TGTGCCAGCAGCGTACGGGGCCGACAGGCTAGCAATCAGCCCCAGCATTTT
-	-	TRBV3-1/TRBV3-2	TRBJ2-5	CASSQVGQGQETQYF	TGTGCCAGCAGCCAAGTAGGCCAGGGCCAAGAGACCCAGTACTTC
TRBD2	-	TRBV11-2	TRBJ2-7	CASSSTAGVSYEQYF	TGTGCCAGCAGCTCGACAGCGGGGGTCTCCTACGAGCAGTACTTC
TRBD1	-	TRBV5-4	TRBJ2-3	CASSTLTGTLYF	TGTGCCAGCAGCACCCTGACAGGGACGCTCTATTTT
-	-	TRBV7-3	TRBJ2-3	CASSRGQDTDTQYF	TGTGCCAGCAGCCGCGGACAAGACACAGATACGCAGTATTTT
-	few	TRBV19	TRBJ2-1	CASSQGTLPWQFF	TGTGCCAGTAGTCAAGGGACTCTCCCGTGGCAGTTCTTC
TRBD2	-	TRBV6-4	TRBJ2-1	CASSDSMGLAQQFF	TGTGCCAGCAGTGACAGTATGGGACTAGCTCAGCAGTTCTTC
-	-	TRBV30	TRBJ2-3	CASVTRNTQYF	TGTGCCTCAGTTACCCGCAATACGCAGTATTTT
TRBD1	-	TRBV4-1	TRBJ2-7	CASSQRDRGYEQYF	TGCGCCAGCAGCCAACGGGACAGGGGCTACGAGCAGTACTTC
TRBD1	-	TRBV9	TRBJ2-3	CASSVTSGTGYLYETDTQYF	TGTGCCAGCAGCGTCACCTCCGGGACAGGGTACCTCTATGAAACAGATACGCAGTATTTT
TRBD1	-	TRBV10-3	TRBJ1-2	CAISDPRDSPNFYGYTF	TGTGCCATCAGTGATCCGAGGGACAGCCCGAACTTCTATGGCTACACCTTC
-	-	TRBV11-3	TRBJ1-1	CASSLAGTHNTEAFF	TGTGCCAGCAGCTTAGCTGGGACTCATAACACTGAAGCTTTCTTT
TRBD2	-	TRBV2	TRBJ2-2	CASSTSGGPTGELFF	TGTGCCAGCAGTACTAGCGGGGGCCCGACCGGGGAGCTGTTTTTT
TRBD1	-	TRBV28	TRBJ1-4	CASSLTGQGVPTNEKLFF	TGTGCCAGCAGTCTAACCGGACAGGGGGTTCCAACTAATGAAAAACTGTTTTTT
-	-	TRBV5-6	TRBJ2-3	CASRSTGGGTDTQYF	TGTGCCAGCAGGTCCACGGGGGGCGGCACAGATACGCAGTATTTT
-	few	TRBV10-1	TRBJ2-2	CASSAGWTGELFF	TGCGCCAGCAGTGCCGGGTGGACCGGGGAGCTGTTTTTT
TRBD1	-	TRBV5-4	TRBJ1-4	CASSLLEQGEEKLFF	TGTGCCAGCAGCTTGCTAGAACAGGGGGAGGAAAAACTGTTTTTT
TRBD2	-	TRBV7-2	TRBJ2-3	CASSSRGGSIRLPDTQYF	TGTGCCAGCAGCTCCCGGGGGGGAAGCATACGGTTACCGGATACGCAGTATTTT
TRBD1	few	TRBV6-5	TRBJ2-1	CASSYGQGANEQFF	TGTGCCAGCAGTTACGGACAGGGGGCGAATGAGCAGTTCTTC
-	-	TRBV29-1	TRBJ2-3	CSVKIVGKEGFSDTQYF	TGCAGCGTTAAGATCGTGGGGAAAGAGGGCTTCTCAGATACGCAGTATTTT
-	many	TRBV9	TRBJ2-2	CASNPEPLNTGELFF	TGTGCCAGCAACCCGGAGCCACTGAACACCGGGGAGCTGTTTTTT
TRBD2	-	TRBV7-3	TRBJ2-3	CASGLAGGTDTQYF	TGTGCCAGCGGCCTAGCGGGGGGCACAGATACGCAGTATTTT
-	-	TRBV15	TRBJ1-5	CATSREELGANQPQHF	TGTGCCACCAGCAGAGAGGAGCTGGGGGCGAATCAGCCCCAGCATTTT
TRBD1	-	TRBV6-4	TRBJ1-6	CASSRDSYNSPLHF	TGTGCCAGCTCGAGGGACAGTTATAATTCACCCCTCCACTTT
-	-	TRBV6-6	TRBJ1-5	CASTPAQAQPQHF	TGTGCCAGCACCCCGGCCCAGGCTCAGCCCCAGCATTTT
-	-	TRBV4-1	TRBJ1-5	CASSPRHGNQPQHF	TGCGCCAGCAGCCCTCGACATGGCAATCAGCCCCAGCATTTT
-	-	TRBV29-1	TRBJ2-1	CSASGVHPYNEQFF	TGCAGCGCCTCAGGGGTTCATCCCTACAATGAGCAGTTCTTC
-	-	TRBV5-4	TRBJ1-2	CASSLDSSANYGYTF	TGTGCCAGCAGCTTGGACAGTTCAGCTAACTATGGCTACACCTTC
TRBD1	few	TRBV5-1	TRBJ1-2	CASSWGTGDYGYTF	TGCGCCAGCAGCTGGGGGACAGGGGACTATGGCTACACCTTC
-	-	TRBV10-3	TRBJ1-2	CAINPGDYGYTF	TGTGCCATCAACCCAGGTGACTATGGCTACACCTTC
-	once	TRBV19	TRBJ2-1	CASSIDDVQQQFF	TGTGCCAGTAGTATAGACGACGTACAGCAGCAGTTCTTC
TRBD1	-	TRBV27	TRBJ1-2	CASSSNRGQSNYGYTF	TGTGCCAGCAGTTCCAATAGGGGACAGAGTAACTATGGCTACACCTTC
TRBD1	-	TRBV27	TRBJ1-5	CASSAGTGGFWNQPQHF	TGTGCCAGCAGCGCCGGGACAGGGGGCTTCTGGAATCAGCCCCAGCATTTT
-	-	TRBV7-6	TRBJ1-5	CASSLAPTVNQPQHF	TGTGCCAGCAGCTTAGCGCCAACAGTAAATCAGCCCCAGCATTTT
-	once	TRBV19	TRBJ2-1	CASSSFAHSYNEQFF	TGTGCCAGTTCCTCCTTTGCGCACTCCTACAATGAGCAGTTCTTC
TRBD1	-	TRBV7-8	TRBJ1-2	CASSRGQAIYGYTF	TGTGCCAGCAGCCGGGGACAGGCGATCTATGGCTACACCTTC
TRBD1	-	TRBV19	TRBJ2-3	CASRNQGASADTQYF	TGTGCCAGTAGGAACCAGGGGGCATCGGCAGATACGCAGTATTTT
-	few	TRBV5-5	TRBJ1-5	CASSLDRWAGSDQPQHF	TGTGCCAGCAGCTTGGATCGTTGGGCAGGTTCAGATCAGCCCCAGCATTTT
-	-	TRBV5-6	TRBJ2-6	CASSLRGSHSGANVLTF	TGTGCCAGCAGCTTGAGAGGGTCTCACTCTGGGGCCAACGTCCTGACTTTC
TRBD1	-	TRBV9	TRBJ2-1	CASSVGQGYYNEQFF	TGTGCCAGCAGCGTGGGACAGGGCTATTACAATGAGCAGTTCTTC